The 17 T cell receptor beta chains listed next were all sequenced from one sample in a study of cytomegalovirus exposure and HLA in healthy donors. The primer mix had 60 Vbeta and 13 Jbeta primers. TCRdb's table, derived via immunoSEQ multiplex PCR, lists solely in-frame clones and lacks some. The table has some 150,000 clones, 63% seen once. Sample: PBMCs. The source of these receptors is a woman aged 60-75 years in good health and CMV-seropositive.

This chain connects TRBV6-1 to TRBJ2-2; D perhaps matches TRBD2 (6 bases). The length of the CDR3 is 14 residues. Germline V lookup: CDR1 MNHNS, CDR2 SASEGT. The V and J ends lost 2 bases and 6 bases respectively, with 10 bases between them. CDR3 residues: CASSEYPSAGELFF. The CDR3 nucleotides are TGTGCCAGCAGTGAATATCCTAGCGCCGGGGAGCTGTTTTTT.

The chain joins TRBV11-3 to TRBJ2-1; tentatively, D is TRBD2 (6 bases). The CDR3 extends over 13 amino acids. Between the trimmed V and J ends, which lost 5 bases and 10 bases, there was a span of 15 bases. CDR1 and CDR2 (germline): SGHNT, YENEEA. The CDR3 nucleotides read TGTGCCAGCAGCCTTCGGGACTCTCAGGAGCAGTTCTTC. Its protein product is CASSLRDSQEQFF.

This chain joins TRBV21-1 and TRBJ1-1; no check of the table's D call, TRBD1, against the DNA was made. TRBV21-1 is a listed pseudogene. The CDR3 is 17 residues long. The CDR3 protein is CASSKGPPGTVNTEAFF. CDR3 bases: TGTGCCAGCAGCAAAGGTCCTCCCGGGACAGTGAACACTGAAGCTTTCTTT.

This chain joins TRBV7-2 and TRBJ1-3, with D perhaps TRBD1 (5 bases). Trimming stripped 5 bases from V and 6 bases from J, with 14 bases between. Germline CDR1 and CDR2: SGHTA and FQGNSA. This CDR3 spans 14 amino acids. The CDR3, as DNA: TGTGCCAGCAGCCTCGGCAGGGAAGAAAACACCATATATTTT. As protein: CASSLGREENTIYF.

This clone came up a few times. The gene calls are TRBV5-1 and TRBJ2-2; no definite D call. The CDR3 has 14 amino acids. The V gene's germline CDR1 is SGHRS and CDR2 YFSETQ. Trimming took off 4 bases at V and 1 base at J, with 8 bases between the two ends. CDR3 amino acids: CASSLERNTGELFF. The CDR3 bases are TGCGCCAGCAGCCTTGAGAGGAACACCGGGGAGCTGTTTTTT. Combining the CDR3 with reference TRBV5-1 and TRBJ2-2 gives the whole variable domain KAGVTQTPRYLIKTRGQQVTLSCSPISGHRSVSWYQQTPGQGLQFLFEYFSETQRNKGNFPGRFSGRQFSNSRSEMNVSTLELGDSALYLCASSLERNTGELFFGEGSRLTVL.

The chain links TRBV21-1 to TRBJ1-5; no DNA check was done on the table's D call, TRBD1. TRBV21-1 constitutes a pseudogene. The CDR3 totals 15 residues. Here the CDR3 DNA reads TGTGCCAGCAGCAAAGGATGGCAAGGCAATCAGCCCCAGCATTTT. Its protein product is CASSKGWQGNQPQHF.

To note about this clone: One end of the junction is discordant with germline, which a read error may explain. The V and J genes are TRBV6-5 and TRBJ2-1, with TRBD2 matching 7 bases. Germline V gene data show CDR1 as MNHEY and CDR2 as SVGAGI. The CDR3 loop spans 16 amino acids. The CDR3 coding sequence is TGTGCCAACAGTTACGAGGCTAGCGGATTCTACAATGAGCAGTTCTTC. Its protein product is CANSYEASGFYNEQFF.

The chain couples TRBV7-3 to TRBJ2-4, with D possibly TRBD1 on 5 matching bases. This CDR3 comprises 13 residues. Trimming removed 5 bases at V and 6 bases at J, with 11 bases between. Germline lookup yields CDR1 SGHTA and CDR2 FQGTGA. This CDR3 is CASSASQGNIQYF. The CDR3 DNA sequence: TGTGCCAGCAGCGCCTCCCAGGGAAACATTCAGTACTTC.

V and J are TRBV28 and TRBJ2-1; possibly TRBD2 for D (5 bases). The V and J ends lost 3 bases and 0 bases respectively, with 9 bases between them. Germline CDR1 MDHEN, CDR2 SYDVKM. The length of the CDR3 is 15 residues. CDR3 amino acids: CASSFPGNSYNEQFF. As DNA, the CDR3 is TGTGCCAGCAGTTTCCCGGGGAACTCCTACAATGAGCAGTTCTTC.

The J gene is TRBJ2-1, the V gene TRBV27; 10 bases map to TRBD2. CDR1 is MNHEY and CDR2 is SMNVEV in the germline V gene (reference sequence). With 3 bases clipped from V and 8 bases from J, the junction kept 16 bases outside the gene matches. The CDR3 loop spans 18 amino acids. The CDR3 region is CASSLGRAGGPRIYEQFF. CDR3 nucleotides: TGTGCCAGCAGTTTGGGGAGAGCGGGAGGGCCCAGAATCTATGAGCAGTTCTTC.

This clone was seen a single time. The CDR3 nucleotides read TGTGCCTGGAGTTTAGACAGCTTACTCTCTGGAAACACCATATATTTT. It translates to CAWSLDSLLSGNTIYF. The chain recombines TRBV30 with TRBJ1-3; D is possibly TRBD1 (5 bases). V lost 2 bases and J 0 bases, leaving 14 bases between the germline ends. This CDR3 is built from 16 residues. Germline V gene lookup returns CDR1 GTSNPN and CDR2 SVGIG (reference sequence). Full variable domain (remainder filled in from reference TRBV30 and TRBJ1-3): SQTIHQWPATLVQPVGSPLSLECTVEGTSNPNLYWYRQAAGRGLQLLFYSVGIGQISSEVPQNLSASRPQDRQFILSSKKLLLSDSGFYLCAWSLDSLLSGNTIYFGEGSWLTVV.

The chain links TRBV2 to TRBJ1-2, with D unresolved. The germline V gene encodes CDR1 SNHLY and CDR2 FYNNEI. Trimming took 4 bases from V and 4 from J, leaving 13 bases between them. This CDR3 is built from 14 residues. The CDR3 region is CASSAGPNFYGYTF. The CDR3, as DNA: TGTGCCAGCAGTGCTGGGCCGAACTTCTATGGCTACACCTTC.

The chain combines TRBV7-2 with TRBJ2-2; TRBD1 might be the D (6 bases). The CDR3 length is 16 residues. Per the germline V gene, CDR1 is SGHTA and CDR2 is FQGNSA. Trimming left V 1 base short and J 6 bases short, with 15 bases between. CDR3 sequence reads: CASSLDGGRLPGELFF. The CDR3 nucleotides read TGTGCCAGCAGCTTAGATGGGGGCCGACTTCCCGGGGAGCTGTTTTTT.

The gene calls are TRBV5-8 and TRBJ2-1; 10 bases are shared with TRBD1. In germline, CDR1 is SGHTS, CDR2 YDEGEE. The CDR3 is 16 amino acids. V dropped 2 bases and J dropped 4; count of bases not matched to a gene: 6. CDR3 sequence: CASSFRSDRGYNEQFF. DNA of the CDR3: TGTGCCAGCAGCTTCCGATCGGACAGGGGGTACAATGAGCAGTTCTTC.

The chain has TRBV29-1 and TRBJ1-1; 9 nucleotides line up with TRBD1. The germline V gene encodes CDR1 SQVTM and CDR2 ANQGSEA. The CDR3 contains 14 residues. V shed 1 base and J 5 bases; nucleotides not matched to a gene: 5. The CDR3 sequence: CSVEGGDRETEAFF. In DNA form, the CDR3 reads TGCAGCGTTGAAGGGGGGGACAGGGAGACTGAAGCTTTCTTT.

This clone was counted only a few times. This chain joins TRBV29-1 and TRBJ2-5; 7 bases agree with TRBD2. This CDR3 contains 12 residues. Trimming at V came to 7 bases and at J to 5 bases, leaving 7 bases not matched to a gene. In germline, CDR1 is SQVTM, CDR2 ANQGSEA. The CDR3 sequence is CSAVAGVETQYF. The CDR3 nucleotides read TGCAGCGCCGTGGCGGGAGTGGAGACCCAGTACTTC.

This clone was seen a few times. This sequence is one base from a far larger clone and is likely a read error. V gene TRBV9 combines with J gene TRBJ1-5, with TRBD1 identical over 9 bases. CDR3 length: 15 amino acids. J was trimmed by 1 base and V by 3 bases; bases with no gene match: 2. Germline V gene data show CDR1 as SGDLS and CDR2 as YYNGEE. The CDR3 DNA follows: TGTGCCAGCAGCGCGGGACAGGGAAGCAATCAGCCCCAGCATTTT. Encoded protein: CASSAGQGSNQPQHF.